These 27 T cell receptor beta chains came from one sample sequenced in a study of CD8+CD57+ T cells in acquired aplastic anemia. Patients who underwent sequencing had shown CD8+CD57+ cell expansion by flow cytometry. Both TCR beta VDJ combination and CDR3 sequence profiling were carried out. Genomic DNA was the template for this profiling. TCRdb ran MiXCR on the reads and lists one entry per CDR3 protein. The sample shows about 160,000 distinct CDR3 sequences, roughly 50% of them seen only once. Input material: sorted CD4+, CD8+, or CD8+CD57+ T cells (not recorded which) from PBMCs. The receptors were gathered from a human donor with aplastic anemia.

J is TRBJ1-2 and V is TRBV19; D gene unclear. The germline V gene encodes CDR1 LNHDA and CDR2 SQIVND (reference sequence). The CDR3 is 14 residues long. The germline V and J ends were trimmed by 3 bases and 6 bases, with 14 bases remaining between them. The CDR3 loop reads CASSMIGARDGYTF. The CDR3 region has the DNA TGTGCCAGTAGTATGATTGGCGCCCGGGATGGCTACACCTTC.

The gene calls are TRBV9 and TRBJ1-2, with a possible D match to TRBD1 (5 bases). The germline CDR1 and CDR2 sequences are SGDLS and YYNGEE. V shed 0 bases and J shed 5 bases, with 5 bases lying between them. This CDR3 region has 12 residues. CDR3 region: CASSVAGYGYTF. Written as DNA, the CDR3 is TGTGCCAGCAGCGTAGCAGGGTATGGCTACACCTTC.

This clonotype was recorded many times. The chain combines TRBV29-1 with TRBJ1-1, with D unclear. Germline CDR1 reads SQVTM; CDR2 reads ANQGSEA. The CDR3 covers 15 residues. V gave up 4 bases and J gave up 1 base, with 16 bases separating them. The CDR3 loop reads CSVADIGLGNTEAFF. The DNA for the CDR3 is TGCAGCGTTGCCGACATCGGGTTGGGGAACACTGAAGCTTTCTTT.

On this clonotype itself: A much more abundant neighbour one base away suggests this may be a read error. Lacking the conserved final phenylalanine or tryptophan, this CDR3 likely reflects a read error. The V gene is TRBV20-1, the J gene TRBJ2-2, with TRBD2 as a possible D gene (5 bases). CDR1 is DFQATT and CDR2 is SNEGSKA in the germline V gene (reference sequence). V gave up 6 bases and J gave up 2 bases, with 13 bases separating them. The CDR3 runs to 14 residues. The DNA for the CDR3 is TGCAGTGCCCAAGGAGGAGGAAACACCGGGGAGCTGTTTTCT. Translated: CSAQGGGNTGELFS.

The CDR3 DNA reads as TGTGCCAGCAGTGTCGGGACAGGGGACACCGGGGAGCTGTTTTTT. Translated: CASSVGTGDTGELFF. This chain links TRBV2 with TRBJ2-2; 10 positions agree with TRBD1. The CDR3 has 15 amino acids. The V gene's germline CDR1 is SNHLY and CDR2 FYNNEI. J lost 3 bases, V lost 4 bases, and 2 bases had no gene match.

In its sample, this clonotype was seen a few times. A much larger clone lies a single base off, so this may be a read error. J is TRBJ1-1 and V is TRBV2; possible D gene TRBD1, 6 bases. V lost 6 bases to trimming and J lost 1 base, with 12 bases between them. Germline V lookup: CDR1 SNHLY, CDR2 FYNNEI. The CDR3 has 14 amino acids. The CDR3 DNA follows: TGTGCCAGCAGCGCCCAACAGGGGAACACTGAAGCTTTCTTT. Its translation is CASSAQQGNTEAFF.

This clonotype was seen many times. The V call is TRBV9, the J call TRBJ1-2; 11 bases agree with TRBD1. Germline values: CDR1 SGDLS, CDR2 YYNGEE. The trim removed 2 bases at V and 7 bases at J, leaving 7 bases unmatched. This CDR3 spans 15 amino acids. CDR3 nucleotides: TGTGCCAGCAGCGTGTTGGGACAGGGGGTTAGTGGCTACACCTTC. Protein sequence: CASSVLGQGVSGYTF.

The J gene is TRBJ2-1, the V gene TRBV27; 8 bases align to TRBD2. The V segment lost 6 bases and the J segment 6 bases; nucleotides outside the gene matches: 7. The germline gives CDR1 MNHEY, CDR2 SMNVEV (reference sequence). The CDR3 spans 14 residues. The CDR3 DNA sequence: TGTGCCAGCAGAAACGGGGGGGCCGGCAATGAGCAGTTCTTC. It codes for CASRNGGAGNEQFF.

This clonotype was counted between two and nine times. The chain has TRBV10-3 and TRBJ2-1; TRBD1 matches 9 bases. This CDR3 is built from 12 residues. Looked up from germline, CDR1 is ENHRY and CDR2 is SYGVKD. J was trimmed by 6 bases and V by 8 bases; bases with no gene match: 2. The CDR3 DNA reads as TGTGCCATCGGGACAGGGACCAATGAGCAGTTCTTC. Translated, it gives CAIGTGTNEQFF.

The V call is TRBV19, the J call TRBJ2-7; 11 positions match TRBD2. The CDR3 has 15 amino acids. The V and J ends lost 2 bases and 2 bases, in that order; junction bases with no gene match: 2. Germline CDR1 is LNHDA and CDR2 is SQIVND (reference sequence). The CDR3 loop is CASSILAGGPYEQYV. Here the CDR3 DNA reads TGTGCCAGTAGTATACTAGCGGGAGGACCCTACGAGCAGTACGTC.

Note on this clonotype: Being one base from a much bigger clone, this may be a read error. The V call is TRBV6-1, the J call TRBJ2-2, with 10 bases lining up with TRBD2. Per the germline V gene, CDR1 is MNHNS and CDR2 is SASEGT. This CDR3 is 15 amino acids long. The CDR3 nucleotides are TGTGCCAGCAGTATAGCGGGAGGACGCACCGGGGAGCTGCTTTTT. Translating gives CASSIAGGRTGELLF.

This clonotype was counted a single time. This could be a read error, since a much larger clone is one nucleotide away. This chain links TRBV24-1 with TRBJ1-2, with TRBD1 identical over 10 bases. J lost 7 bases, V lost 12 bases, and 10 bases had no gene match. Germline loops: CDR1 KGHDR, CDR2 SFDVKD. The CDR3 sequence is 13 residues long. The CDR3 coding sequence is TGTGCCTGCAGTTTGGGACAGGGGTTTGGCTACACCTTC. It is translated as CACSLGQGFGYTF.

The chain has TRBV15 and TRBJ2-1; D is perhaps TRBD2 (5 bases). The germline V and J ends were trimmed by 1 base and 5 bases, with 9 bases remaining between them. CDR1 and CDR2 (germline): LNHNV, YYDKDF (reference sequence). The CDR3 is made up of 14 amino acids. This CDR3 is CATSRGGEHNEQFF. CDR3 nucleotides: TGTGCCACCAGCAGAGGTGGGGAGCACAATGAGCAGTTCTTC.

This clonotype was recorded a few times. The genes are TRBV15 and TRBJ1-5, with D tentatively TRBD1 (6 bases). V was cut by 3 bases and J by 6 bases, with 12 bases left in between. CDR3 length: 14 residues. Germline CDR1 and CDR2: LNHNV and YYDKDF (reference sequence). CDR3 residues: CATSSERGGQPQHF. CDR3 DNA sequence: TGTGCCACCAGCAGTGAAAGGGGGGGTCAGCCCCAGCATTTT.

Details on this clonotype: The CDR3 does not end in the conserved phenylalanine or tryptophan, so this is likely a read error. The V and J genes are TRBV6-4 and TRBJ1-2; D is ambiguous. Germline assignment: CDR1 MRHNA and CDR2 SNTAGT. The CDR3 spans 13 residues. Trimming removed 9 bases from V and 2 bases from J, with 13 bases in between. The CDR3 DNA is TGTGCCAGTCCATTGGCGGACAACTATGGCTACACCCTC. It encodes CASPLADNYGYTL.

On this clonotype: One end of the junction does not line up with germline, which may come from a read error. Here the CDR3 DNA reads TGTGCCAGCACCTTAGGGGGGACCAGGGCTTCACCCCTCCACTTT. It yields the protein CASTLGGTRASPLHF. This chain uses TRBV13 with TRBJ1-6, with a tentative D call TRBD1 (6 bases). The CDR3 consists of 15 residues. Germline loops: CDR1 PRHDT, CDR2 FYEKMQ (reference sequence).

The sample holds a few counts of this clonotype. The chain is built from TRBV29-1 and TRBJ2-7; TRBD1 agrees at 8 bases. This CDR3 is 13 amino acids long. V lost 6 bases, J lost 6 bases, and 10 bases stayed unmatched. Germline V CDR1 and CDR2: SQVTM, ANQGSEA. CDR3 DNA sequence: TGCAGCGTCCTTGGACAGGGCGAGTCCGAGCAGTACTTC. It specifies CSVLGQGESEQYF.

In its sample, this clonotype ranks as medium-sized (0.01 to 0.1%). The gene calls are TRBV15 and TRBJ2-7; the match to TRBD1 covers 8 bases. Germline V gene lookup returns CDR1 LNHNV and CDR2 YYDKDF (reference sequence). The J segment lost 5 bases and the V segment lost 6 bases, leaving 6 bases of the junction unmatched. This CDR3 spans 13 amino acids. The CDR3 spells CATRRQGTNEQYF. The CDR3 bases are TGTGCCACCAGGAGACAGGGGACGAACGAGCAGTACTTC.

The rearrangement links TRBV7-9 to TRBJ1-1; tentatively, D is TRBD1 (6 bases). This CDR3 region has 14 residues. Germline CDR1 and CDR2: SEHNR and FQNEAQ (reference sequence). Trimming cost V 5 bases and J 1 base, with 11 bases left between them. Here the CDR3 DNA reads TGTGCCAGCAGCCGCGACAGGCGGAACACTGAAGCTTTCTTT. This gives the protein CASSRDRRNTEAFF.

This chain connects TRBV29-1 to TRBJ1-2, with D possibly matching TRBD1 (5 bases). CDR3 length equals 9 residues. V was pared by 7 bases and J by 8 bases, with 8 bases between. CDR1 is SQVTM and CDR2 is ANQGSEA in the germline V gene. CDR3 amino acids: CSAEGGYTF. Here the CDR3 DNA reads TGCAGCGCCGAGGGGGGCTACACCTTC.

This clonotype was counted between two and nine times. This chain connects TRBV30 to TRBJ1-5, with D tentatively TRBD1 (5 bases). Germline values: CDR1 GTSNPN, CDR2 SVGIG (reference sequence). Trimming pared 5 bases from V and 4 bases from J, leaving 12 bases between. There are 13 residues in the CDR3. CDR3 region: CAWARGGNQPQHF. DNA of the CDR3: TGTGCCTGGGCCCGGGGGGGGAATCAGCCCCAGCATTTT.

The chain recombines TRBV30 with TRBJ1-2; D remains ambiguous. The CDR3 consists of 11 residues. The germline gives CDR1 GTSNPN, CDR2 SVGIG (reference sequence). Deletions cut 5 bases from V and 14 bases from J, with 18 bases between. In DNA form, the CDR3 reads TGTGCCTGGGAGACCGTGGAGGCTCAAACCTTC. Translating it yields CAWETVEAQTF.

This clonotype has ten or more counts. This sequence joins TRBV11-2 and TRBJ1-2; 7 nucleotides agree with TRBD1. Germline values: CDR1 SGHAT, CDR2 FQNNGV. Trimming took 1 base from V and 0 from J; bases not matched to a gene: 5. This CDR3 comprises 16 residues. CDR3 region: CASSLVAGGANYGYTF. In nucleotides, the CDR3 is TGTGCCAGCAGCTTAGTGGCAGGGGGGGCTAACTATGGCTACACCTTC.

This clonotype has at least ten counts. This chain joins TRBV7-3 and TRBJ2-2; 7 bases align to TRBD1. This CDR3 is 16 amino acids long. Germline CDR1 is SGHTA and CDR2 is FQGTGA. The junction had 8 bases not matched to a gene; V was cut back by 1 base and J by 6 bases. CDR3 in amino acids: CASSLNGRGIPGELFF. As DNA, the CDR3 is TGTGCCAGCAGCTTAAACGGCAGGGGGATCCCCGGGGAGCTGTTTTTT.

Notes on this clonotype: Since a much larger clone is just one base distant, this may be a read error. The rearrangement joins TRBV6-5 to TRBJ1-2; 10 bases fit TRBD1. This CDR3 has 14 amino acids. CDR1 and CDR2 from the germline V gene are MNHEY and SVGAGI. CDR3: CVSSYSDRGSGYTF. The CDR3 DNA follows: TGTGTCAGCAGTTACTCGGACAGGGGGTCTGGCTACACCTTC.

This clonotype was counted many times. The chain combines TRBV4-2 with TRBJ1-6; D perhaps matches TRBD1 (5 bases). The V end lost 4 bases, the J end lost 7 bases, and 17 bases lay between the germline ends. The CDR3 consists of 16 residues. Germline CDR1 reads LGHNA; CDR2 reads YNFKEQ. The CDR3 region has the DNA TGTGCCAGCAGCCCCCCTACTTGGGGACGGAATTCACCCCTCCACTTT. Translated, it gives CASSPPTWGRNSPLHF.

This sequence joins TRBV7-3 and TRBJ2-7, with D possibly matching TRBD2 (6 bases). Germline CDR1 and CDR2: SGHTA and FQGTGA. V shed 5 bases and J shed 6 bases, with 20 bases lying between them. The CDR3 totals 15 residues. The DNA of the CDR3 is TGTGCCAGCAGCCCCCAAGGAGGGAAGATGGGCGAGCAGTACTTC. Protein: CASSPQGGKMGEQYF.